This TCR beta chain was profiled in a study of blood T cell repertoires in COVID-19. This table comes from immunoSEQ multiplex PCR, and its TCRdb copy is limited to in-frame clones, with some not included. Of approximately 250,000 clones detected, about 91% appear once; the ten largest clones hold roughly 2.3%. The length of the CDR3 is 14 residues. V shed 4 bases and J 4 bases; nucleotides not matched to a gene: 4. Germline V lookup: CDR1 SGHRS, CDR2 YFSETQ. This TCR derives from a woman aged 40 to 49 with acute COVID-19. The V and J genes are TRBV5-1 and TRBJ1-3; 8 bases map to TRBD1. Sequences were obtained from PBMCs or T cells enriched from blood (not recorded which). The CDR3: CASSPDRGGNTIYF. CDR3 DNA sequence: TGCGCCAGCAGCCCCGACAGGGGCGGAAACACCATATATTTT.